The clone carrying this T cell receptor (beta chain) was seen a few times. Its antigen is unidentified. V was shortened by 8 bases and J by 6 bases, with 16 bases between the two germline ends. The germline V gene encodes CDR1 GTSNPN and CDR2 SVGIG (reference sequence). The CDR3 consists of 13 residues. Sequenced material consisted of expressed TCRB transcripts (all of the isolated RNA was reverse transcribed). Samples of naive, central memory and regulatory T cells yielded a mean of about 3.7 million reads. Sequenced by immunoSEQ multiplex PCR; TCRdb stores in-frame clones only, minus some. This table has some 500,000 clones, over 9.5% appearing once. These data come from a study of beta chain features in type 1 diabetes. Whole-study findings and limits: Still unanswered here is whether HLA type influences TCRB rearrangement. Cells that show high TCR expression could be over-represented by cDNA sequencing. Among patients, naive, central memory and Treg TCRB repertoires appeared more similar than among healthy donors.

The clonotype originates from a woman between 18 and 29 years old in good health. Sequencing was carried out using naive CD4+ T cells from blood. The gene calls are TRBV30 and TRBJ1-4; D is unresolved. CDR3 amino acids: CASPGRAHEKLFF. Here the CDR3 DNA reads TGTGCCAGCCCGGGGAGGGCCCATGAAAAACTGTTTTTT.